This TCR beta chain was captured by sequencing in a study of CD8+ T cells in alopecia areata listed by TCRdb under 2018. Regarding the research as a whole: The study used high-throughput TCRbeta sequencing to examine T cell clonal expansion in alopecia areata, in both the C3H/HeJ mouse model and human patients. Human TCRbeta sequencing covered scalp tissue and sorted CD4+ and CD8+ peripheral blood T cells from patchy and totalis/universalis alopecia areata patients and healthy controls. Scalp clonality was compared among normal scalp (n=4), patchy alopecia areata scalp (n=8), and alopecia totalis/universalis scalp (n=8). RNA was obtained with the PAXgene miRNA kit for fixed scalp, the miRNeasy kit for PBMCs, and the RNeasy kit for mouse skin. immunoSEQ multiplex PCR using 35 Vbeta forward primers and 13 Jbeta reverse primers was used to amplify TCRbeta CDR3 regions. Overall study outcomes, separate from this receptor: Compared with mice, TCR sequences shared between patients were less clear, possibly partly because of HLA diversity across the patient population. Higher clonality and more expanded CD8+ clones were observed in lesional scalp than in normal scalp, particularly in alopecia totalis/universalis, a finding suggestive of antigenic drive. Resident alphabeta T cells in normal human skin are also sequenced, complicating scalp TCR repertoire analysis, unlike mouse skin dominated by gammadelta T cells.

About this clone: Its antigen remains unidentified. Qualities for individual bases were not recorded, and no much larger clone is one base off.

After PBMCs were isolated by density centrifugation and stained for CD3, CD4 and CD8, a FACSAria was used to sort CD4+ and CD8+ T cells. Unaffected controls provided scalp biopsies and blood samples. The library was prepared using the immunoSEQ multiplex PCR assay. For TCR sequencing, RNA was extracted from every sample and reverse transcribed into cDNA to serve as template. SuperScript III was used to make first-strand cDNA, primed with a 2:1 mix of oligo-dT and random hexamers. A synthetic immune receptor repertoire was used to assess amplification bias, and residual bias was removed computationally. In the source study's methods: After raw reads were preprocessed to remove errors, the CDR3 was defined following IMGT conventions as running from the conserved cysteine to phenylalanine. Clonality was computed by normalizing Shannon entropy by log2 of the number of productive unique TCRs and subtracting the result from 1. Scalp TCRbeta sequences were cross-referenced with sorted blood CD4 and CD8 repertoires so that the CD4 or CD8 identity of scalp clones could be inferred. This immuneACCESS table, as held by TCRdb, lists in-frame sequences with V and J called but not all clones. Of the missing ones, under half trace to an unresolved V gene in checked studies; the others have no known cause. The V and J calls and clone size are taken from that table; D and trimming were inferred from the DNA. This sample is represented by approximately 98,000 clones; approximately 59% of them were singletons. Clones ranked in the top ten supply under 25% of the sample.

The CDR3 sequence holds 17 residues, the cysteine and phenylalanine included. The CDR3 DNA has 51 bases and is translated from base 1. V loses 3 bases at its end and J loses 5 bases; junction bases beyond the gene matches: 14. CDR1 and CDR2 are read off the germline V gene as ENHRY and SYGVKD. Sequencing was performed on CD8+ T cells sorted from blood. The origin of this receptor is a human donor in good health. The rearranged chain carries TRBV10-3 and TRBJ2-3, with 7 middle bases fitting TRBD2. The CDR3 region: CAISDSLASGEVDTQYF. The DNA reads TGTGCCATCAGTGACTCACTAGCGAGCGGGGAGGTAGATACGCAGTATTTT.